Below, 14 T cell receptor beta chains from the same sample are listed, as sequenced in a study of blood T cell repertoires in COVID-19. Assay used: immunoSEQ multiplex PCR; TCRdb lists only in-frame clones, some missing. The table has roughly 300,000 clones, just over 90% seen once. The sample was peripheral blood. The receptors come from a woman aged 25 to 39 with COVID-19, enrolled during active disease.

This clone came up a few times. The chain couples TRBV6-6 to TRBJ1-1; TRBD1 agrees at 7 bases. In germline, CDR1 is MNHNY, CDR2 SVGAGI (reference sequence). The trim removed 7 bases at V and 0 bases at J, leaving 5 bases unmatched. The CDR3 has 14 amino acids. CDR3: CASIYRGLNTEAFF. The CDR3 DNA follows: TGTGCCAGCATCTACAGGGGTTTGAACACTGAAGCTTTCTTT.

CDR3: CASSPRGGNTGELFF. CDR3 nucleotides: TGTGCCAGCAGCCCCCGCGGAGGGAACACCGGGGAGCTGTTTTTT. The rearrangement joins TRBV7-7 to TRBJ2-2; D might be TRBD2 (5 bases). CDR1 is SSHAT and CDR2 is FNYEAQ in the germline V gene (reference sequence). The CDR3 consists of 15 residues. V gave up 5 bases and J gave up 1 base, with 11 bases separating them.

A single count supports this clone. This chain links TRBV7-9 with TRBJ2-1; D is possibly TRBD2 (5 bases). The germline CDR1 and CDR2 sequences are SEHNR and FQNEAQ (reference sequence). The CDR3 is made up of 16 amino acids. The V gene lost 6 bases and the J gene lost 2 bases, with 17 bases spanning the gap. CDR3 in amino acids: CASSTFIGGAYNEQFF. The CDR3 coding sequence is TGTGCCAGCAGTACTTTTATTGGAGGTGCCTACAATGAGCAGTTCTTC.

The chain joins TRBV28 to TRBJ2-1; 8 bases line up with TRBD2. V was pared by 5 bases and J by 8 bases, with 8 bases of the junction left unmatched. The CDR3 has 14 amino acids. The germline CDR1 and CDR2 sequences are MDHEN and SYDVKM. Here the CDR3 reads CASSPRTSFDEQFF. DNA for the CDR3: TGTGCCAGCAGTCCCCGGACTAGCTTCGATGAGCAGTTCTTC.

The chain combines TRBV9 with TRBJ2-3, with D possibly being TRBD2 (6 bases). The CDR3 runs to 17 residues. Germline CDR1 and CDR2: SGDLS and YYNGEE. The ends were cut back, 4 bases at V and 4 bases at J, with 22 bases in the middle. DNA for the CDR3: TGTGCCAGCAGCCCTAGGGGTGCGGGACCCTTGGCAGATACGCAGTATTTT. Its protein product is CASSPRGAGPLADTQYF.

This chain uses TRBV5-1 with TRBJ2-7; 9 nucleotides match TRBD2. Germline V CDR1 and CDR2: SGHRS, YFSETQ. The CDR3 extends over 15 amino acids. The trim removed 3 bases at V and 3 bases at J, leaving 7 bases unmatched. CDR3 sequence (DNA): TGCGCCAGCAGCTGGGGGGCGGGAGGGTTCTACGAGCAGTACTTC. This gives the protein CASSWGAGGFYEQYF.

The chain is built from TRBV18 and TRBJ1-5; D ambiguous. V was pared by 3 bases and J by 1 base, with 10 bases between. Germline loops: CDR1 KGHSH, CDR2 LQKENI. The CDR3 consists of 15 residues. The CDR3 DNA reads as TGTGCCAGCTCACCTTACGGGGAAAGCAATCAGCCCCAGCATTTT. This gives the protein CASSPYGESNQPQHF.

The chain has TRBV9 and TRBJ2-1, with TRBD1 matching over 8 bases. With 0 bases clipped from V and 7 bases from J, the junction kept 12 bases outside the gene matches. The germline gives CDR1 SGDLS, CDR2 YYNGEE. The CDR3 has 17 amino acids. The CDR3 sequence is CASSVGEGQGLVNEQFF. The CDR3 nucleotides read TGTGCCAGCAGCGTAGGGGAAGGACAGGGATTGGTAAATGAGCAGTTCTTC.

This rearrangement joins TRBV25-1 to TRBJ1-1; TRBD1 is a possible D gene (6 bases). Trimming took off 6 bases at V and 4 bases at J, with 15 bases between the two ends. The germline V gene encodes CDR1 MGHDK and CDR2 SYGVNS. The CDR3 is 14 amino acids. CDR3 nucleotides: TGTGCCAGCAGGGAAGACAGGATTGTCACTGAAGCTTTCTTT. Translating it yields CASREDRIVTEAFF.

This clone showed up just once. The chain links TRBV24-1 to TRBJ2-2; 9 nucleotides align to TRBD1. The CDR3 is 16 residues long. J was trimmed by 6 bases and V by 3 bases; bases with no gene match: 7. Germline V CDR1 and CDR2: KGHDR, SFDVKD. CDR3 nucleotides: TGTGCCACCAGTGATATGCGGGACAGGGACCCCGGGGAGCTGTTTTTT. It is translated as CATSDMRDRDPGELFF.

In nucleotides, the CDR3 is TGTGCCAGCAGCCTGGGTGGCAGTCCAACTAATGAAAAACTGTTTTTT. It codes for CASSLGGSPTNEKLFF. The gene calls are TRBV5-4 and TRBJ1-4; D uncertain. Trimming stripped 4 bases from V and 0 bases from J, with 13 bases between. Germline CDR1 reads SGHNT; CDR2 reads YYREEE (reference sequence). There are 16 residues in the CDR3.

In nucleotides, the CDR3 is TGTGCCAGCAGCTTGGAAGCCGATATTACAGATACGCAGTATTTT. It translates to CASSLEADITDTQYF. V and J are TRBV5-4 and TRBJ2-3, with D unclear. This CDR3 comprises 15 residues. Trimming took off 0 bases at V and 3 bases at J, with 11 bases between the two ends. Germline CDR1 SGHNT, CDR2 YYREEE (reference sequence).

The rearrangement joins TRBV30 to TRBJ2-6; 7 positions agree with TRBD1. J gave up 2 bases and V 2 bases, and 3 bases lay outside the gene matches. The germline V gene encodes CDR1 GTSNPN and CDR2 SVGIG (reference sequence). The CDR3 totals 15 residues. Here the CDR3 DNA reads TGTGCCTGGAGTACTGGACAGGCTGGGGCCAACGTCCTGACTTTC. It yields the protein CAWSTGQAGANVLTF. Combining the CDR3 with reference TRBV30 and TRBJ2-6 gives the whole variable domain SQTIHQWPATLVQPVGSPLSLECTVEGTSNPNLYWYRQAAGRGLQLLFYSVGIGQISSEVPQNLSASRPQDRQFILSSKKLLLSDSGFYLCAWSTGQAGANVLTFGAGSRLTVL.

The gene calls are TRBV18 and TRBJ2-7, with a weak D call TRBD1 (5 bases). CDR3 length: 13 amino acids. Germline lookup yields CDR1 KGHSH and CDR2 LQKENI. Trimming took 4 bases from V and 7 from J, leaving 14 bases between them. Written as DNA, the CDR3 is TGTGCCAGCTCACTGGCAGGGTCAGGGGAGCAGTACTTC. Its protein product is CASSLAGSGEQYF.